The 28 T cell receptor beta chains below come from one sample, sequenced in a study of T cells in Graves' hyperthyroidism and ophthalmopathy. The investigators amplified TCR beta CDR3 regions from RNA transcripts. The HTBI primer set drove a first-round RT-PCR of the TCR CDR3. MiXCR, run by TCRdb on the multiplex PCR reads, gives a single entry per CDR3 protein. Of hundreds of thousands of distinct CDR3 sequences listed, 16% are singletons. Sequenced input: blood. These receptors originate from a woman under 30 with Graves' hyperthyroidism.

Only a few counts were recorded for this clonotype. This sequence joins TRBV5-6 and TRBJ2-3; no definite D call. V gave up 0 bases and J gave up 2 bases, with 13 bases separating them. CDR1 and CDR2 (germline): SGHDT, YYEEEE. The CDR3 is made up of 16 amino acids. The CDR3 DNA reads TGTGCCAGCAGCTTGGGCATCCCCTGGCTCACAGATACGCAGTATTTT. The encoded protein is CASSLGIPWLTDTQYF.

The sample holds a few counts of this clonotype. The rearrangement links TRBV24-1 to TRBJ1-5, with D uncertain. This CDR3 has 15 residues. Germline CDR1 KGHDR, CDR2 SFDVKD. Trimming shortened V by 2 bases and J by 4 bases, and 11 bases separated the two germline ends. As DNA, the CDR3 is TGTGCCACCAGTGATTCTAGTTCGGGGAATCAGCCCCAGCATTTT. Protein product: CATSDSSSGNQPQHF.

This clonotype was recorded at least ten times. This sequence joins TRBV5-1 and TRBJ2-3; D ambiguous. There are 14 residues in the CDR3. V was pared by 1 base and J by 2 bases, with 8 bases between. The germline V gene encodes CDR1 SGHRS and CDR2 YFSETQ. The CDR3 loop is CASSLSFATDTQYF. CDR3 nucleotides: TGCGCCAGCAGCTTGTCTTTTGCCACAGATACGCAGTATTTT.

This clonotype has at least ten counts. V and J are TRBV6-1 and TRBJ2-2, with 7 bases fitting TRBD1. The CDR3 loop spans 14 amino acids. J gave up 3 bases and V 3 bases, and 1 base lay outside the gene matches. Germline CDR1 reads MNHNS; CDR2 reads SASEGT. The CDR3 loop is CASSDDRDTGELFF. CDR3 in DNA: TGTGCCAGCAGTGATGACAGGGACACCGGGGAGCTGTTTTTT.

Regarding this clonotype: One end of the junction varies from germline; a read error may be responsible. The chain carries TRBV7-2 and TRBJ2-5; TRBD2 agrees at 8 bases. Germline CDR1 reads SGHTA; CDR2 reads FQGNSA. The CDR3 consists of 13 residues. Here the CDR3 DNA reads TGTGCCAGCAGCCTGGGACTAGGCAGAGAGGCGGACTTC. Its protein product is CASSLGLGREADF. Drawing the rest from reference TRBV7-2 and TRBJ2-5, the complete variable domain is GAGVSQSPSNKVTEKGKDVELRCDPISGHTALYWYRQSLGQGLEFLIYFQGNSAPDKSGLPSDRFSAERTGGSVSTLTIQRTQQEDSAVYLCASSLGLGREADFGPGTRLLVL.

The rearrangement links TRBV7-9 to TRBJ2-7; 9 nucleotides align to TRBD2. CDR3 length: 14 amino acids. With 2 bases clipped from V and 3 bases from J, the junction kept 2 bases outside the gene matches. From germline, CDR1 is SEHNR and CDR2 FQNEAQ (reference sequence). CDR3 DNA: TGTGCCAGCAGCTTACTAGCGGGAATCTACGAGCAGTACTTC. Amino acids: CASSLLAGIYEQYF. The variable domain in full, completed from reference TRBV7-9 and TRBJ2-7, reads DTGVSQNPRHKITKRGQNVTFRCDPISEHNRLYWYRQTLGQGPEFLTYFQNEAQLEKSRLLSDRFSAERPKGSFSTLEIQRTEQGDSAMYLCASSLLAGIYEQYFGPGTRLTVT.

This clonotype appeared a few times. The J gene is TRBJ2-2, the V gene TRBV20-1; 13 bases are a match to TRBD2. Germline lookup yields CDR1 DFQATT and CDR2 SNEGSKA (reference sequence). The CDR3 length is 19 residues. J gave up 6 bases and V 1 base, and 14 bases lay outside the gene matches. The CDR3 DNA is TGCAGTGCTAGAGTATTGGGACTAGCGGGGATAGAAGGGGCCGGGGAGCTGTTTTTT. Its protein is CSARVLGLAGIEGAGELFF.

This clonotype appeared a few times. This chain connects TRBV15 to TRBJ2-2, with D possibly matching TRBD2 (5 bases). Germline CDR1 LNHNV, CDR2 YYDKDF (reference sequence). Trimming pared 1 base from V and 6 bases from J, leaving 18 bases between. This CDR3 is 17 amino acids long. This chain's CDR3 is CATSRGEGVEGPGELFF. CDR3 coding DNA: TGTGCCACCAGCAGAGGAGAGGGTGTGGAAGGCCCCGGGGAGCTGTTTTTT.

The chain employs TRBV19 and TRBJ1-2, with D tentatively TRBD1 (5 bases). Germline CDR1 and CDR2: LNHDA and SQIVND (reference sequence). Trimming removed 3 bases from V and 4 bases from J, with 12 bases in between. CDR3 size: 14 residues. This CDR3 is CASSILDITYGYTF. CDR3 coding DNA: TGTGCCAGTAGTATCTTGGACATAACCTATGGCTACACCTTC.

Only one count was recorded for this clonotype. The rearrangement joins TRBV9 to TRBJ2-1; 10 positions match TRBD1. The CDR3 is 16 residues long. Germline CDR1 is SGDLS and CDR2 is YYNGEE. J was trimmed by 5 bases and V by 3 bases; bases with no gene match: 8. The CDR3 coding sequence is TGTGCCAGCAGCGAAAATCGGGACAGGGGCCACAATGAGCAGTTCTTC. Translated: CASSENRDRGHNEQFF.

The chain employs TRBV19 and TRBJ2-2, with 7 bases aligning to TRBD2. The CDR3 has 16 residues. Germline CDR1 reads LNHDA; CDR2 reads SQIVND (reference sequence). The V and J ends lost 7 bases and 5 bases, in that order; junction bases with no gene match: 13. The CDR3 reads CASNFDGLVRTGELFF. The CDR3 coding sequence is TGTGCCAGTAATTTTGATGGACTAGTAAGAACCGGGGAGCTGTTTTTT.

This clonotype was counted at least ten times. The J gene is TRBJ2-1, the V gene TRBV7-9; possibly TRBD1 or TRBD2 for D (5 bases each). Trimming shortened V by 7 bases and J by 7 bases, and 11 bases separated the two germline ends. Per the germline V gene, CDR1 is SEHNR and CDR2 is FQNEAQ (reference sequence). CDR3 length equals 12 residues. CDR3 loop: CASNLGVNEQFF. DNA for the CDR3: TGTGCCAGCAACTTGGGGGTGAATGAGCAGTTCTTC. The full variable domain, with the rest looked up from reference TRBV7-9 and TRBJ2-1, is DTGVSQNPRHKITKRGQNVTFRCDPISEHNRLYWYRQTLGQGPEFLTYFQNEAQLEKSRLLSDRFSAERPKGSFSTLEIQRTEQGDSAMYLCASNLGVNEQFFGPGTRLTVL.

This clonotype was seen at least ten times. The gene calls are TRBV6-5 and TRBJ2-3; TRBD1 agrees at 7 bases. Per germline, CDR1 MNHEY and CDR2 SVGAGI. The CDR3 is 15 amino acids. V shed 2 bases and J 4 bases; nucleotides not matched to a gene: 6. CDR3: CASSYTDRVADTQYF. DNA for the CDR3: TGTGCCAGCAGTTACACCGACAGGGTGGCAGATACGCAGTATTTT.

This clonotype was seen only a few times. This rearrangement joins TRBV5-1 to TRBJ2-2, with a weak D call TRBD1 (5 bases). This CDR3 is 13 amino acids long. Germline V gives CDR1 SGHRS, CDR2 YFSETQ. V lost 2 bases and J lost 12, with 14 bases in between. The CDR3 sequence is CASSLGVGEKLFF. CDR3 in DNA: TGCGCCAGCAGCTTAGGGGTAGGGGAAAAGCTGTTTTTT.

The genes are TRBV5-8 and TRBJ1-1, with D unclear. The germline CDR1 and CDR2 sequences are SGHTS and YDEGEE. V lost 1 base to trimming and J lost 5 bases, with 12 bases between them. CDR3 length: 14 amino acids. The CDR3, as DNA: TGTGCCAGCAGCTTGTACGAGGGTTGGACTGAAGCTTTCTTT. It encodes CASSLYEGWTEAFF.

In this sample, this clonotype turned up many times. V gene TRBV5-6 combines with J gene TRBJ2-7, with no clear D. The germline V and J ends were trimmed by 4 bases and 4 bases, with 18 bases remaining between them. In germline, CDR1 is SGHDT, CDR2 YYEEEE. The CDR3 runs 15 residues. In nucleotides, the CDR3 is TGTGCCAGCAGCGCGGTAATTAACAGCCTTTACGAGCAGTACTTC. Protein sequence: CASSAVINSLYEQYF. The full variable domain, rest sourced from reference TRBV5-6 and TRBJ2-7, is DAGVTQSPTHLIKTRGQQVTLRCSPKSGHDTVSWYQQALGQGPQFIFQYYEEEERQRGNFPDRFSGHQFPNYSSELNVNALLLGDSALYLCASSAVINSLYEQYFGPGTRLTVT.

This clonotype was seen ten or more times. The DNA for the CDR3 is TGTGCCAGCAGTCCCTTCAGGGGATCAACTAATGAAAAACTGTTTTTT. Its translation is CASSPFRGSTNEKLFF. The J gene is TRBJ1-4, the V gene TRBV28, with D possibly TRBD1 on 6 matching bases. V shed 5 bases and J shed 0 bases, with 13 bases lying between them. CDR1 and CDR2 (germline): MDHEN, SYDVKM. The CDR3 is made up of 16 amino acids.

This clonotype was counted a few times. The chain uses TRBV20-1 and TRBJ2-5, with D uncertain. CDR3 size: 13 residues. V lost 3 bases and J lost 6, with 14 bases in between. Germline CDR1 and CDR2: DFQATT and SNEGSKA (reference sequence). The CDR3 reads CSARPHGVKTQYF. CDR3 coding DNA: TGCAGTGCTAGGCCCCATGGAGTGAAGACCCAGTACTTC.

This clonotype came up many times. The V call is TRBV7-2, the J call TRBJ2-7, with D tentatively TRBD1 (6 bases). The germline gives CDR1 SGHTA, CDR2 FQGNSA. Trimming removed 7 bases at V and 0 bases at J, with 22 bases between. The CDR3 extends over 17 amino acids. CDR3 residues: CASIPGAQGMSSYEQYF. The CDR3 coding sequence is TGTGCCAGCATCCCAGGGGCGCAGGGGATGAGCTCCTACGAGCAGTACTTC.

Here the CDR3 reads CSVETTNTEAFF. CDR3 nucleotide sequence: TGCAGCGTTGAGACAACGAACACTGAAGCTTTCTTT. The chain joins TRBV29-1 to TRBJ1-1; no definite D call. This CDR3 has 12 amino acids. Germline CDR1 SQVTM, CDR2 ANQGSEA. V lost 3 bases and J 1 base, leaving 6 bases between the germline ends.

The rearrangement joins TRBV7-2 to TRBJ1-5; 9 bases match TRBD1. V dropped 5 bases and J dropped 1; count of bases not matched to a gene: 18. CDR1 and CDR2 from the germline V gene are SGHTA and FQGNSA. This CDR3 is built from 20 residues. CDR3 sequence (DNA): TGTGCCAGCAGCGCAAGCTTCGGGACAGGGAAGGTCGGCAGCAATCAGCCCCAGCATTTT. It yields the protein CASSASFGTGKVGSNQPQHF.

This clonotype was detected ten times or more. This sequence joins TRBV7-9 and TRBJ2-3; D is ambiguous. Trimming took off 4 bases at V and 8 bases at J, with 13 bases between the two ends. The CDR3 has 13 residues. Germline values: CDR1 SEHNR, CDR2 FQNEAQ (reference sequence). CDR3 DNA sequence: TGTGCCAGCAGCTCACTACCTGGTGGTACGCAGTATTTT. It codes for CASSSLPGGTQYF. Full variable domain (missing parts from reference TRBV7-9 and TRBJ2-3): DTGVSQNPRHKITKRGQNVTFRCDPISEHNRLYWYRQTLGQGPEFLTYFQNEAQLEKSRLLSDRFSAERPKGSFSTLEIQRTEQGDSAMYLCASSSLPGGTQYFGPGTRLTVL.

This clonotype was recorded many times. The rearrangement joins TRBV28 to TRBJ2-3, with 7 nucleotides matching TRBD2. This CDR3 contains 15 residues. Germline trimming cut 5 bases from V and 5 bases from J; bases unmatched to any gene: 10. CDR1 is MDHEN and CDR2 is SYDVKM in the germline V gene. The CDR3 sequence: CASSPFEREGDTQYF. The CDR3 coding sequence is TGTGCCAGCAGTCCTTTCGAGCGGGAAGGAGATACGCAGTATTTT.

The sample holds many counts of this clonotype. V gene TRBV12-3 or TRBV12-4 combines with J gene TRBJ2-5; 15 nucleotides line up with TRBD2. The CDR3 loop spans 16 amino acids. Trimming at V came to 5 bases and at J to 4 bases, leaving 5 bases not matched to a gene. The CDR3 sequence is CASSKGLAGGGETQYF. CDR3 DNA sequence: TGTGCCAGCAGTAAAGGACTAGCGGGGGGGGGAGAGACCCAGTACTTC.

The J gene is TRBJ2-6, the V gene TRBV28, with 10 bases lining up with TRBD1. Trimming at V came to 0 bases and at J to 1 base, leaving 0 bases not matched to a gene. CDR1 and CDR2 (germline): MDHEN, SYDVKM. The CDR3 has 17 amino acids. CDR3: CASSLWDRGSGANVLTF. CDR3 DNA sequence: TGTGCCAGCAGTTTATGGGACAGGGGGTCTGGGGCCAACGTCCTGACTTTC.

The rearrangement uses TRBV5-4 and TRBJ1-6; possibly TRBD1 for D (6 bases). The CDR3 has 15 residues. Germline CDR1 is SGHNT and CDR2 is YYREEE (reference sequence). V was shortened by 6 bases and J by 0 bases, with 10 bases between the two germline ends. CDR3 sequence reads: CASKQGSSYNSPLHF. CDR3 DNA: TGTGCCAGCAAACAGGGTAGCTCCTATAATTCACCCCTCCACTTT.

This clonotype was detected ten times or more. The chain has TRBV5-1 and TRBJ1-1, with 9 bases aligning to TRBD1. CDR1 SGHRS and CDR2 YFSETQ come from the germline V gene. J lost 0 bases, V lost 4 bases, and 13 bases had no gene match. The CDR3 is 18 residues long. The CDR3 nucleotides are TGCGCCAGCAGCCCGAGGACAGGGGATGTCCGGATGAACACTGAAGCTTTCTTT. It specifies CASSPRTGDVRMNTEAFF.

This clonotype was counted at least ten times. This chain links TRBV11-2 with TRBJ2-7; D remains ambiguous. The CDR3 spans 14 residues. CDR1 and CDR2 (germline): SGHAT, FQNNGV. Trimming left V 0 bases short and J 2 bases short, with 8 bases between. CDR3 in amino acids: CASSLDGSPYEQYF. Here the CDR3 DNA reads TGTGCCAGCAGCTTAGACGGCAGCCCCTACGAGCAGTACTTC.